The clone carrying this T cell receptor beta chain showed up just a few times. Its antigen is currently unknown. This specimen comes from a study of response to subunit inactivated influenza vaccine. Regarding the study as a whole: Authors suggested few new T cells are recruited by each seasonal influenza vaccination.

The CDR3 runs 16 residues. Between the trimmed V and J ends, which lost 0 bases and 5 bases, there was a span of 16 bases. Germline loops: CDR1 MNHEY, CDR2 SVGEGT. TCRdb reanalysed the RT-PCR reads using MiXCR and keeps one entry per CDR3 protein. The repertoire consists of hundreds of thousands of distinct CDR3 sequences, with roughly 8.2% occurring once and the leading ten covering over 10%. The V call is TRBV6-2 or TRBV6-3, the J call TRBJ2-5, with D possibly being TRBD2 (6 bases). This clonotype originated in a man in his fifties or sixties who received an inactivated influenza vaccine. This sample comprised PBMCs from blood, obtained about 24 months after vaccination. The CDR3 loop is CASSYSGGGVRETQYF. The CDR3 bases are TGTGCCAGCAGTTACTCAGGCGGCGGGGTACGGGAGACCCAGTACTTC.